Below are 5 T cell receptor beta chains sequenced from a single sample in a study of T-cell reconstitution after alpha-beta-depleted transplantation in children. This sample's TCRbeta library carried unique molecular identifier barcodes. TCRdb analysed the PCR reads with MiXCR anew, one entry per CDR3 protein. This table holds 190,000 or so distinct CDR3 sequences, roughly 7.5% found once. This specimen was PBMCs from the stem cell graft donor, taken from the stem cell graft. These TCRs come from a human donor who donated a stem cell graft to a child with Wiskott-Aldrich syndrome.

Notes on this clonotype: This sequence may be a read error, since a much larger clone differs from it by one base. The chain links TRBV6-5 to TRBJ2-3; D ambiguous. Between the trimmed V and J ends, which lost 2 bases and 2 bases, there was a span of 5 bases. Germline loops: CDR1 MNHEY, CDR2 SVGAGI. There are 13 residues in the CDR3. CDR3 sequence reads: CASSYLDTDTQYF. The CDR3 DNA reads as TGTGCCAGCAGTTACCTCGACACAGATACGCAGTATTTT.

This clonotype was found a few times. The DNA of the CDR3 is TGTGCCAGCATCACCGGGACAGGGAATGAAAAACTGTTTTTT. Translating it yields CASITGTGNEKLFF. The rearrangement links TRBV2 to TRBJ1-4; TRBD1 matches 9 bases. The V gene's germline CDR1 is SNHLY and CDR2 FYNNEI. The CDR3 totals 14 residues. The trim removed 7 bases at V and 5 bases at J, leaving 5 bases unmatched.

This clonotype was seen repeatedly, ten times or more. The V call is TRBV7-9, the J call TRBJ2-1, with unresolved D. This CDR3 is 12 amino acids long. Trimming removed 4 bases from V and 4 bases from J, with 5 bases in between. In germline, CDR1 is SEHNR, CDR2 FQNEAQ (reference sequence). CDR3 DNA: TGTGCCAGCAGCTATACTTACAATGAGCAGTTCTTC. Translation: CASSYTYNEQFF.

This clonotype was observed at least ten times. The CDR3 reads CATSDRKPSNYGYTF. CDR3 coding DNA: TGTGCCACCAGTGATAGGAAGCCTTCTAACTATGGCTACACCTTC. The chain couples TRBV24-1 to TRBJ1-2; no definite D call. Trimming stripped 3 bases from V and 0 bases from J, with 10 bases between. Germline V gene sequence: CDR1 KGHDR, CDR2 SFDVKD. This CDR3 spans 15 amino acids.

The CDR3 protein is CASSFQGLAYGYTF. CDR3 bases: TGTGCCAGCAGTTTTCAGGGACTCGCGTATGGCTACACCTTC. The rearrangement joins TRBV27 to TRBJ1-2; TRBD1 might be the D (5 bases). CDR1 is MNHEY and CDR2 is SMNVEV in the germline V gene (reference sequence). The length of the CDR3 is 14 residues. V lost 3 bases and J lost 5, with 13 bases in between.